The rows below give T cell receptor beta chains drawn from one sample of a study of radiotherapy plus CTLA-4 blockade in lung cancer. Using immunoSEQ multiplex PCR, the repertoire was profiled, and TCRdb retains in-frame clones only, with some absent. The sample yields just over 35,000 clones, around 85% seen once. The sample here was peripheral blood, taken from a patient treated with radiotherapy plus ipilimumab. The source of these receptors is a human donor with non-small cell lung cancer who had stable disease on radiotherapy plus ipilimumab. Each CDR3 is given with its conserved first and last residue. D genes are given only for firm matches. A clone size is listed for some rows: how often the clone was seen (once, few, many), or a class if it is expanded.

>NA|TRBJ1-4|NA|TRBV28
CASTPYRGGGEKLFF
TGTGCCAGCACTCCCTACCGGGGGGGCGGCGAAAAACTGTTTTTT
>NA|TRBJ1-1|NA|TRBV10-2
CATSRVGGSSNTEAFF
TGCGCCACCAGCAGGGTGGGGGGTTCCTCCAACACTGAAGCTTTCTTT
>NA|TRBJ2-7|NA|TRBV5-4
CASSPRQDGEQYF
TGTGCCAGCAGCCCCCGACAGGATGGCGAGCAGTACTTC
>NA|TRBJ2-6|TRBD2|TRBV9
CASSDREEGLGAANVLTF
TGTGCCAGCAGCGACCGGGAGGAGGGGTTAGGAGCGGCCAACGTCCTGACTTTC
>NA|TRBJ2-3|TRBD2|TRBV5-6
CASSLDGTSGSTDTQYF
TGTGCCAGCAGCTTGGACGGTACTAGCGGGAGCACAGATACGCAGTATTTT
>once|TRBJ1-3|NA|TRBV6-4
CASSGDFLNNSGNTIYF
TGTGCCAGCAGTGGGGACTTCCTCAACAACTCTGGAAACACCATATATTTT
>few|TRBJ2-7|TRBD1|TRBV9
CASSVGGGKLNEQYF
TGTGCCAGCAGCGTAGGAGGGGGCAAGTTGAACGAGCAGTACTTC
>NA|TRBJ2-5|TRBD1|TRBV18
CASSPEWGQQETQYF
TGTGCCAGCTCACCGGAATGGGGACAGCAAGAGACCCAGTACTTC
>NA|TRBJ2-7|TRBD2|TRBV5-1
CASSRLAGESYEQYF
TGCGCCAGCAGCCGTCTGGCGGGAGAATCCTACGAGCAGTACTTC
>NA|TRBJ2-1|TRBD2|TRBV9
CASSVEASGTGEQFF
TGTGCCAGCAGCGTAGAGGCTAGCGGAACTGGTGAGCAGTTCTTC
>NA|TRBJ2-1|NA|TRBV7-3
CASSLSSYNEQFF
TGTGCCAGCAGCTTAAGCAGCTACAATGAGCAGTTCTTC
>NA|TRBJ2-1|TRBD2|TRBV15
CATKASGRNEQFF
TGTGCCACCAAGGCTAGCGGGAGGAATGAGCAGTTCTTC
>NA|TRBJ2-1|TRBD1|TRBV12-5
CASGLTRDRNSYNEQFF
TGTGCTAGTGGTTTGACCCGGGACAGGAACTCCTACAATGAGCAGTTCTTC
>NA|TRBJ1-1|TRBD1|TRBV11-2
CASSRLNRGYTEAFF
TGTGCCAGCAGCCGATTAAACAGGGGGTACACTGAAGCTTTCTTT
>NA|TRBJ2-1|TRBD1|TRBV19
CASSIGTGGFNEQFF
TGTGCCAGTAGTATAGGGACAGGGGGCTTCAATGAGCAGTTCTTC
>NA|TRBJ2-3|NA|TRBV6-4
CASSDGRHTDTQYF
TGTGCCAGCAGTGACGGGAGACACACAGATACGCAGTATTTT
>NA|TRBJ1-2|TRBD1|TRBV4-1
CASSPHPDRTGGNYGYTF
TGCGCCAGCAGCCCCCATCCCGACCGGACAGGGGGTAACTATGGCTACACCTTC
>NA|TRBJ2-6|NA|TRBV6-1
CASSDDSSGANVLTF
TGTGCCAGCAGTGACGACAGCTCTGGGGCCAACGTCCTGACTTTC
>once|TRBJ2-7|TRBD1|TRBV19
CASSPRDRGGYEQYF
TGTGCCAGTAGTCCCCGGGACAGGGGAGGCTACGAGCAGTACTTC
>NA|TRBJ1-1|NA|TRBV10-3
CAISESGGGWTEAFF
TGTGCCATCAGTGAGTCAGGTGGGGGCTGGACTGAAGCTTTCTTT
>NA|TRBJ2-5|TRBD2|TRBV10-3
CAISRGTSGAGEETQYF
TGTGCCATCAGCAGGGGGACTAGCGGGGCGGGGGAAGAGACCCAGTACTTC
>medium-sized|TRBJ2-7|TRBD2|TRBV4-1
CASSQESGTSDEQYF
TGCGCCAGCAGCCAAGAATCGGGGACTAGTGACGAGCAGTACTTC
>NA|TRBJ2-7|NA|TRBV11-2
CASSAGLRSYEQYF
TGTGCCAGCAGCGCGGGACTGAGATCCTACGAGCAGTACTTC
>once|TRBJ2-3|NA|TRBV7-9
CASSLASGGPHTQYF
TGTGCCAGCAGCTTAGCGTCAGGAGGGCCACATACGCAGTATTTT
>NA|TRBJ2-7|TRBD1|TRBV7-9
CASTPRGQGPYEQYF
TGTGCCAGCACCCCACGGGGACAGGGGCCCTACGAGCAGTACTTC
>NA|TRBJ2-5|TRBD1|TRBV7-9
CASSLVGFRTGGDEETQYF
TGTGCCAGCAGCTTAGTTGGGTTTAGGACAGGGGGCGACGAGGAGACCCAGTACTTC
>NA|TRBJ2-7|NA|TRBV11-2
CASSLGYYPYEQYF
TGTGCCAGCAGCTTAGGGTACTACCCTTACGAGCAGTACTTC
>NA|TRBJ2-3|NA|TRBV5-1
CASSPFRADTQYF
TGCGCCAGCAGCCCGTTCCGGGCAGATACGCAGTATTTT
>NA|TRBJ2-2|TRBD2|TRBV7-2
CASTSRGTSGSGTGELFF
TGTGCCAGCACCTCAAGGGGGACTAGCGGGAGTGGTACCGGGGAGCTGTTTTTT
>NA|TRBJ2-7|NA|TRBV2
CASSVGAGLDEQYF
TGTGCCAGCAGTGTTGGTGCGGGCCTGGACGAGCAGTACTTC
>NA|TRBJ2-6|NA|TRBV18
CASSPSGTGANVLTF
TGTGCCAGCTCACCATCGGGTACCGGGGCCAACGTCCTGACTTTC
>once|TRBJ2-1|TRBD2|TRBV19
CASSPEGSGRAWNEQFF
TGTGCCAGTAGTCCTGAGGGTAGCGGGAGGGCCTGGAATGAGCAGTTCTTC
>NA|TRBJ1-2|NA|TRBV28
CASSPRDYGYTF
TGTGCCAGCAGTCCCAGGGACTATGGCTACACCTTC
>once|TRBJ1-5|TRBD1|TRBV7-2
CASSLQGAGPNQPQHF
TGTGCCAGCAGCTTACAGGGGGCGGGGCCAAATCAGCCCCAGCATTTT
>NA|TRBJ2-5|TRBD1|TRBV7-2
CASSFQRGLRETQYF
TGTGCCAGCAGCTTTCAGAGGGGGCTAAGGGAGACCCAGTACTTC
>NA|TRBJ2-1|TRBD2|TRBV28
CASTPLAASYNEQFF
TGTGCCAGCACTCCCCTAGCGGCTTCCTACAATGAGCAGTTCTTC
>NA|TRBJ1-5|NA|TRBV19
CASTTGGLAHQPQHF
TGTGCCAGTACCACCGGGGGACTTGCTCATCAGCCCCAGCATTTT
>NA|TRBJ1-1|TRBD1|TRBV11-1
CASSSTTGGNTEAFF
TGTGCCAGCAGCTCGACCACAGGGGGGAACACTGAAGCTTTCTTT
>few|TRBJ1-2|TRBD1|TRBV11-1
CASSFGMGQGRGAMGYTF
TGTGCCAGCAGCTTTGGGATGGGACAGGGTAGAGGGGCTATGGGCTACACCTTC
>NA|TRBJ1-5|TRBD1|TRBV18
CASSPTGQGDQPQHF
TGTGCCAGCTCCCCAACCGGACAGGGAGATCAGCCCCAGCATTTT
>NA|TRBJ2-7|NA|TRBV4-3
CASSQGVRGNGYEQYF
TGCGCCAGCAGCCAAGGTGTTCGCGGTAATGGTTACGAGCAGTACTTC
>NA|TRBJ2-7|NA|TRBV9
CASSVAGGKAYEQYF
TGTGCCAGCAGCGTAGCCGGGGGTAAGGCCTACGAGCAGTACTTC
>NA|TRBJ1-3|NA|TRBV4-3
CASSQDRDNSGNTIYF
TGCGCCAGCAGCCAGGACCGGGACAACTCTGGAAACACCATATATTTT
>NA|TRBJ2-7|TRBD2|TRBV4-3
CASSQVASGNYEQYF
TGCGCCAGCAGCCAAGTGGCTAGCGGGAACTACGAGCAGTACTTC
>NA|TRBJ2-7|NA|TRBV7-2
CASSQARLSYEQYF
TGTGCCAGCAGCCAGGCCCGGCTTTCCTACGAGCAGTACTTC
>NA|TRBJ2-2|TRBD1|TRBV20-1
CRGTVGELFF
TGCAGAGGGACAGTCGGGGAGCTGTTTTTT
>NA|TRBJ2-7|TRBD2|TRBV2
CASSGTSGAYEQYF
TGTGCCAGCAGTGGGACTAGCGGGGCCTACGAGCAGTACTTC
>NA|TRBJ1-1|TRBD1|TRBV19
CASSIEGTGLNTEAFF
TGTGCCAGTAGTATAGAAGGGACAGGCCTGAACACTGAAGCTTTCTTT
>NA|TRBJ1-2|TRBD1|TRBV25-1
CASSEFGQEKGYTF
TGTGCCAGCAGTGAATTCGGACAGGAGAAAGGCTACACCTTC
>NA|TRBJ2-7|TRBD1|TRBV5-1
CASSLQGASYEQYF
TGCGCCAGCAGCTTACAGGGGGCTTCCTACGAGCAGTACTTC
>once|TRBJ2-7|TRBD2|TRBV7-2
CASSLPASGSVKGRGEQYF
TGTGCCAGCAGCTTACCAGCTAGCGGGAGTGTTAAAGGTAGAGGCGAGCAGTACTTC
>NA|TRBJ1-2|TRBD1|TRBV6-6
CASSPDRDGYTF
TGTGCCAGCAGCCCGGACAGGGACGGCTACACCTTC
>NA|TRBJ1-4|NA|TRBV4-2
CASSQARGRRNKKLFF
TGTGCCAGCAGCCAAGCCAGGGGAAGGCGGAATAAAAAACTGTTTTTT
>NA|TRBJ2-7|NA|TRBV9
CASPEGLATEALSSYEQYF
TGTGCCAGCCCCGAAGGGCTAGCGACTGAGGCTCTAAGCTCCTACGAGCAGTACTTC
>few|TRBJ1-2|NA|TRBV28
CASSLRVTNYGYTF
TGTGCCAGCAGTCTCAGGGTAACCAACTATGGCTACACCTTC